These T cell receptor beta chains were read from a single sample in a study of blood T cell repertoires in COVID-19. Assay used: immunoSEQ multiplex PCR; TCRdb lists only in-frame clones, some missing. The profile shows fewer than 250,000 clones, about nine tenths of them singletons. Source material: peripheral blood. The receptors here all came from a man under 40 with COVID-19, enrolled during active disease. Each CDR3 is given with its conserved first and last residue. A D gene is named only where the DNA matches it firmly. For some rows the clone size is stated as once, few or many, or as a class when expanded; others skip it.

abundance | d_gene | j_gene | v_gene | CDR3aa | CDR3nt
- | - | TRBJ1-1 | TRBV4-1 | CASSQVLRGNTEAFF | TGCGCCAGCAGCCAAGTTCTTCGGGGGAACACTGAAGCTTTCTTT
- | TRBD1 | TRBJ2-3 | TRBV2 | CASSDWGQGATSTDTQYF | TGTGCCAGCAGTGACTGGGGACAGGGGGCTACTAGCACAGATACGCAGTATTTT
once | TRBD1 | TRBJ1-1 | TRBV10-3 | CAISSGGNTEAFF | TGTGCCATCAGCTCAGGGGGGAACACTGAAGCTTTCTTT
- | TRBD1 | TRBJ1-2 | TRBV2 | CASRTGGNYGYTF | TGTGCCAGCAGAACAGGGGGGAATTATGGCTACACCTTC
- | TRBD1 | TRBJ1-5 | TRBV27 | CASSPWEMGTGIHQPQHF | TGTGCCAGCAGTCCATGGGAAATGGGGACAGGGATTCATCAGCCCCAGCATTTT
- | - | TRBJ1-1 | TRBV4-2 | CASSPMAQGNTEAFF | TGTGCCAGCAGCCCAATGGCACAGGGGAACACTGAAGCTTTCTTT
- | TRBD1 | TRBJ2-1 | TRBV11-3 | CASGQGALNEQFF | TGTGCCAGCGGACAGGGGGCTCTCAATGAGCAGTTCTTC
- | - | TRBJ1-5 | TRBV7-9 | CASSPHRDQPQHF | TGTGCCAGCAGCCCTCACAGGGATCAGCCCCAGCATTTT
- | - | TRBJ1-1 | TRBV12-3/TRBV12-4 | CASTQRRTEAFF | TGTGCCAGCACCCAGAGGAGAACTGAAGCTTTCTTT
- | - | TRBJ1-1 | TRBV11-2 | CASSLEWAANTEAFF | TGTGCCAGCAGCTTAGAATGGGCCGCAAACACTGAAGCTTTCTTT
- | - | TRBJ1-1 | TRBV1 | CTPLITGTEAFF | TGCACCCCTTTAATCACGGGTACTGAAGCTTTCTTT
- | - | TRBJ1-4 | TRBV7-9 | CASSLAGRGRNEKLFF | TGTGCCAGCAGCTTAGCGGGTAGGGGTAGGAATGAAAAACTGTTTTTT
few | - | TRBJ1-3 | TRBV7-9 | CASSPTGSSGNTIYF | TGTGCCAGCAGCCCAACAGGAAGCTCTGGAAACACCATATATTTT
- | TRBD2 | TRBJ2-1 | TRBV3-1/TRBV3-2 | CASTKSRGVNNEQFF | TGTGCCAGCACCAAATCTCGGGGGGTTAACAATGAGCAGTTCTTC
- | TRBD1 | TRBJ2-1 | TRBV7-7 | CASSLALTGVGNEQFF | TGTGCCAGCAGCTTAGCCCTGACAGGGGTCGGGAATGAGCAGTTCTTC
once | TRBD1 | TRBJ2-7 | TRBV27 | CASSPGTGALEQYF | TGTGCCAGTAGTCCCGGGACAGGGGCCCTCGAGCAGTACTTC
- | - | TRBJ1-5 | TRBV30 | CAWSVHWAGDVNQPQHF | TGTGCCTGGAGTGTCCATTGGGCAGGGGATGTCAATCAGCCCCAGCATTTT
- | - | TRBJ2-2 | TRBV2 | CASKEGLTVDTGELFF | TGTGCCAGCAAGGAGGGTTTGACCGTAGACACCGGGGAGCTGTTTTTT
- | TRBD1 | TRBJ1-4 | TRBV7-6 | CASSPWTGGEDEKLFF | TGTGCCAGCAGCCCGTGGACAGGGGGAGAGGATGAAAAACTGTTTTTT
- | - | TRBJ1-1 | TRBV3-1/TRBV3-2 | CASSESGGYTEAFF | TGTGCCAGCAGCGAGTCGGGGGGGTACACTGAAGCTTTCTTT
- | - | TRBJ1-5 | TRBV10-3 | CAISEAGDYSNQPQHF | TGTGCCATCAGTGAGGCAGGGGATTATAGCAATCAGCCCCAGCATTTT
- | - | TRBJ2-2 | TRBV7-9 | CATTGRGNTGELFF | TGTGCCACGACAGGCAGGGGCAACACCGGGGAGCTGTTTTTT
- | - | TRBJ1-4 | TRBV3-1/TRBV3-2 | CASSQEAGENEKLFF | TGTGCCAGCAGCCAAGAGGCAGGGGAAAATGAAAAACTGTTTTTT
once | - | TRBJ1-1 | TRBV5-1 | CASSLDPGRLRETEAFF | TGCGCCAGCAGCTTGGACCCCGGGAGACTCCGCGAGACTGAAGCTTTCTTT
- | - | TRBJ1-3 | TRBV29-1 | CSAEGSPGGNTIYF | TGCAGCGCCGAGGGATCGCCGGGAGGAAACACCATATATTTT
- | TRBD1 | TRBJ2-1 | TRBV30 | CAWTHGQGYNEQFF | TGTGCCTGGACCCACGGACAGGGGTACAATGAGCAGTTCTTC
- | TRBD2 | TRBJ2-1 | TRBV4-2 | CASSQDRSGGSYEQFF | TGTGCCAGCAGCCAAGATCGAAGCGGGGGGAGCTATGAGCAGTTCTTC
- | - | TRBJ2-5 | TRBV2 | CATSPGVTQYF | TGTGCCACCAGCCCAGGGGTGACCCAGTACTTC
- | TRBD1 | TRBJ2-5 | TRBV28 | CASRAPGTGLETQYF | TGTGCCAGCAGGGCCCCCGGGACAGGTTTGGAGACCCAGTACTTC
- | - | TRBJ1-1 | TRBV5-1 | CASSLVGGAEAFF | TGCGCCAGCAGCTTGGTTGGGGGCGCTGAAGCTTTCTTT
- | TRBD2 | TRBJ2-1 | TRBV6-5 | CASSSGTSAQNEQFF | TGTGCCAGCAGTTCCGGGACTAGCGCGCAAAATGAGCAGTTCTTC
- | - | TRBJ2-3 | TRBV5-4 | CASSFPGGTSTDTQYF | TGTGCCAGCAGCTTCCCCGGCGGAACCAGCACAGATACGCAGTATTTT
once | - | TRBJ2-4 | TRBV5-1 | CASSPLGGIQYF | TGCGCCAGCAGCCCCCTTGGCGGCATTCAGTACTTC
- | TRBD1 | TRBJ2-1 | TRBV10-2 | CASSEELGTGGHNEQFF | TGCGCCAGCAGTGAGGAGCTTGGGACAGGGGGGCACAATGAGCAGTTCTTC
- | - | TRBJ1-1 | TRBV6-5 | CASSYGSGGDTEAFF | TGTGCCAGCAGTTACGGGTCGGGGGGGGACACTGAAGCTTTCTTT
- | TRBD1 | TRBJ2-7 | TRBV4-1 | CASRPTGGSYEQYF | TGCGCCAGCAGACCGACAGGGGGAAGCTACGAGCAGTACTTC
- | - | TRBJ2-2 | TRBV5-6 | CASSLAPVDTGELFF | TGTGCCAGCAGCTTGGCCCCTGTCGACACCGGGGAGCTGTTTTTT
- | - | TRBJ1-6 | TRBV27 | CASSPRSSPLHF | TGTGCCAGCAGTCCCCGGAGTTCACCCCTCCACTTT
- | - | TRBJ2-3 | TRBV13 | CASSLTGSSTDTQYF | TGTGCCAGCAGCTTAACAGGATCTAGCACAGATACGCAGTATTTT
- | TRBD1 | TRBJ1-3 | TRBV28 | CASGGGTGFGNTIYF | TGTGCCAGCGGGGGCGGGACAGGGTTTGGAAACACCATATATTTT
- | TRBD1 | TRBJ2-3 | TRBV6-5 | CASSYAGQGTDTQYF | TGTGCCAGCAGTTACGCGGGACAGGGCACAGATACGCAGTATTTT
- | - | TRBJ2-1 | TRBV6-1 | CASSEALGPSDVYNEQFF | TGTGCCAGCAGTGAAGCGCTAGGTCCTAGCGACGTTTACAATGAGCAGTTCTTC
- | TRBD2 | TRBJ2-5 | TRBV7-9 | CASSSSGTQETQYF | TGTGCCAGCAGCTCTAGCGGAACACAAGAGACCCAGTACTTC
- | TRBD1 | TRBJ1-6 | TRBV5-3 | CARSCDRGDFSSYNSPLHF | TGTGCCAGAAGCTGTGACAGGGGGGACTTCAGCTCCTATAATTCACCCCTCCACTTT
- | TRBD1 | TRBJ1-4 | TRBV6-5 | CASRDPTGVGEKLFF | TGTGCCAGCAGGGATCCCACAGGGGTGGGTGAAAAACTGTTTTTT
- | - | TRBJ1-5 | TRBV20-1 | CSASLGGSNQPQHF | TGCAGTGCTAGTCTCGGCGGAAGCAATCAGCCCCAGCATTTT
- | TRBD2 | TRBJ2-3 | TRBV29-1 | CSGTGGKYTDTQYF | TGCAGCGGGACGGGGGGTAAATACACAGATACGCAGTATTTT
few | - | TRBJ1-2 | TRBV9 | CASSVGDSHYGYTF | TGTGCCAGCAGCGTAGGTGACAGTCACTATGGCTACACCTTC
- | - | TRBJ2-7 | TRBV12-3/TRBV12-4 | CASSPGSYEQYF | TGTGCCAGCAGCCCCGGGAGCTACGAGCAGTACTTC
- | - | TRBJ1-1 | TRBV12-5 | CASGLTAGVGGNTEAFF | TGTGCTAGTGGTTTGACTGCAGGGGTGGGTGGAAACACTGAAGCTTTCTTT
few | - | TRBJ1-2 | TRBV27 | CASSLTVKMGGNYGYTF | TGTGCCAGCAGTTTGACGGTGAAAATGGGGGGGAACTATGGCTACACCTTC
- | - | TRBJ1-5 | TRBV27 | CASSLSSTGMYQPQHF | TGTGCCAGCAGTTTATCTTCAACAGGGATGTATCAGCCCCAGCATTTT
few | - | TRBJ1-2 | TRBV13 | CASSLGSGGYGYTF | TGTGCCAGCAGCTTAGGATCCGGGGGCTATGGCTACACCTTC